The TCR beta chain under discussion was sequenced for a study of cytomegalovirus exposure and HLA in healthy donors. The CDR3 runs 13 residues. CDR1 is MNHNY and CDR2 is SVGAGI in the germline V gene (reference sequence). V lost 5 bases and J 0 bases, leaving 7 bases between the germline ends. PCR employed 60 Vbeta and 13 Jbeta primers. The method was immunoSEQ multiplex PCR; TCRdb's version includes in-frame clones alone and lacks a portion of them. Of 65,000 to 90,000 clones in the sample, 55% to 75% were seen once. This chain links TRBV6-6 with TRBJ1-1; D is possibly TRBD1 (6 bases). This sequence was found in a woman aged 40 to 55 in good health and CMV-seropositive. Sequenced: PBMCs. The CDR3 coding sequence is TGTGCCAGCAGTGGACAGTTGAACACTGAAGCTTTCTTT. The encoded protein is CASSGQLNTEAFF.